The present T cell receptor (beta chain) was sequenced within a study of blood T cell repertoires in COVID-19. Study overall: T cells, B-cell-depleted T cells, or PBMCs supplied cDNA or gDNA.

Clones were sequenced by immunoSEQ multiplex PCR, and TCRdb holds only the in-frame ones, with some missing. The data hold approximately 130,000 clones, with around 87% observed a single time. The J segment lost 5 bases and the V segment lost 4 bases, leaving 6 bases of the junction unmatched. Per the germline V gene, CDR1 is LNHDA and CDR2 is SQIVND (reference sequence). The CDR3 covers 14 residues. V and J are TRBV19 and TRBJ2-5; TRBD2 agrees at 8 bases. The sequenced sample was peripheral blood. This receptor was obtained from a man over 45 with active COVID-19. The CDR3 DNA is TGTGCCAGTAGTACAGGCGGGGGGAAGGAGACCCAGTACTTC. It specifies CASSTGGGKETQYF.